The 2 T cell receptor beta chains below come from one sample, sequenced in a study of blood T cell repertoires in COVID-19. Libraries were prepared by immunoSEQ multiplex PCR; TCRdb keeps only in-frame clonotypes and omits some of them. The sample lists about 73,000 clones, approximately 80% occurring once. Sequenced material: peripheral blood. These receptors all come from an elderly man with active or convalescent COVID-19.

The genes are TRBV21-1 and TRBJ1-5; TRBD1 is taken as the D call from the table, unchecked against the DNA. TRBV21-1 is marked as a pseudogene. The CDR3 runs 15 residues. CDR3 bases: TGTGCCAGCAGCAAAGGGGACAGACGCAATCAGCCCCAGCATTTT. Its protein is CASSKGDRRNQPQHF.

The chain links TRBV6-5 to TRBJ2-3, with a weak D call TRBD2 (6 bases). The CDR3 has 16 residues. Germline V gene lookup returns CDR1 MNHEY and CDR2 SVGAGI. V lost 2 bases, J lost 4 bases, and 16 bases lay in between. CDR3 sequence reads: CASSYKAGLRPDTQYF. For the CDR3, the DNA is TGTGCCAGCAGTTACAAGGCAGGACTACGACCAGATACGCAGTATTTT.